The T cell receptor (beta chain) described here comes from a study of CD8 T cells in ankylosing spondylitis. The CDR3 covers 16 residues. V lost 3 bases, J lost 7 bases, and 19 bases lay in between. Germline assignment: CDR1 KGHSH and CDR2 LQKENI. Study-wide points: Peripheral blood samples showed relatively rare disease-linked clones, and these clones were CD8+. Ankylosing spondylitis blood appeared to be characterized by a TCR beta motif of several highly homologous variants.

Concerning this clonotype itself: Its antigen is currently unknown.

TCRdb independently ran MiXCR on the 5' RACE reads; one entry per CDR3 protein. The profile shows more than 300,000 distinct CDR3 sequences, 8% of them singletons. This rearrangement joins TRBV18 to TRBJ1-5; D possibly corresponds to TRBD1 (5 bases). Sequencing was carried out using blood, either unsorted or a sorted T cell fraction (not recorded which). The TCR originated in a male donor with ankylosing spondylitis. CDR3 sequence (DNA): TGTGCCAGCTCACCCCAGGGAGCTATGTCCGGCCAGCCCCAGCATTTT. Protein: CASSPQGAMSGQPQHF. Based on the CDR3 plus reference TRBV18 and TRBJ1-5, the full variable domain is NAGVMQNPRHLVRRRGQEARLRCSPMKGHSHVYWYRQLPEEGLKFMVYLQKENIIDESGMPKERFSAEFPKEGPSILRIQQVVRGDSAAYFCASSPQGAMSGQPQHFGDGTRLSIL.